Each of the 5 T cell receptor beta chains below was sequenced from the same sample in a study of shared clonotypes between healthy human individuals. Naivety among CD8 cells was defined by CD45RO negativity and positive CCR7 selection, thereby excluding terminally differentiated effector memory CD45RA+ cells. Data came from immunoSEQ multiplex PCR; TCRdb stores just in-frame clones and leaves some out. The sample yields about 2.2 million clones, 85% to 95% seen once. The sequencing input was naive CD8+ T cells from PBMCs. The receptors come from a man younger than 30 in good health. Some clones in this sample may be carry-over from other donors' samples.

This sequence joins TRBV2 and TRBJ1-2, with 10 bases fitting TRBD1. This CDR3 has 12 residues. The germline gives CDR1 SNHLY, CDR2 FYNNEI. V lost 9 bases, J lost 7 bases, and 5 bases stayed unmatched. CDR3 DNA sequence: TGTGCCAGAAGACAGGGGGCGAGTGGCTACACCTTC. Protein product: CARRQGASGYTF.

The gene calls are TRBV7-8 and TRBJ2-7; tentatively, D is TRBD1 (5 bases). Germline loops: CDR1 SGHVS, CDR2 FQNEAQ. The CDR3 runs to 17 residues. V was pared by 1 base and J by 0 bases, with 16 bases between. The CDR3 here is CASSLVSWGRDSYEQYF. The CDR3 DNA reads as TGTGCCAGCAGCTTAGTTAGCTGGGGCAGGGACTCCTACGAGCAGTACTTC.

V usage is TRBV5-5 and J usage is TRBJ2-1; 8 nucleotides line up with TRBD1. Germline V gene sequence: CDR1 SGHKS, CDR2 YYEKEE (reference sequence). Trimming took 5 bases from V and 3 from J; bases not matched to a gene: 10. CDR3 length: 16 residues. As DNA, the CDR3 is TGTGCCAGCAGACTTACTACAGGGGGTTACTACAATGAGCAGTTCTTC. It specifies CASRLTTGGYYNEQFF.

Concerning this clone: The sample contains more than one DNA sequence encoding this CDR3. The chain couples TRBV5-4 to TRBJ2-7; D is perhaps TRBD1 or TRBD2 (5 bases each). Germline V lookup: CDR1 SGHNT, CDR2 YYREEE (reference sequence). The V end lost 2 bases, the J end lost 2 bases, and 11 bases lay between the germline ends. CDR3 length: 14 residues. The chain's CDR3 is CASSFRDGTYEQYF. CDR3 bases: TGTGCCAGCAGCTTCCGGGACGGGACCTACGAGCAGTACTTC.

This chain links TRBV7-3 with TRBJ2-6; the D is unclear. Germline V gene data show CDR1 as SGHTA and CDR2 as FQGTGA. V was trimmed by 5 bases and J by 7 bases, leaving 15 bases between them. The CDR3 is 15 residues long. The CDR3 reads CASSTGRSAANVLTF. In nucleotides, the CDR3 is TGTGCCAGCAGCACCGGACGGAGCGCCGCCAACGTCCTGACTTTC.